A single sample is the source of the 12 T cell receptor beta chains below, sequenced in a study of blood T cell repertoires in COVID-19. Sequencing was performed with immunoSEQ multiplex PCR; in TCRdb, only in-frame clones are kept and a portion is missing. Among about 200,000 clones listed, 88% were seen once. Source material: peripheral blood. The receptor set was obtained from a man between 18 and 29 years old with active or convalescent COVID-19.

As DNA, the CDR3 is TGTGCCAGCAGCCCCCGGCTAGCGGGAGATGGATCCAAAAACATTCAGTACTTC. It is translated as CASSPRLAGDGSKNIQYF. V usage is TRBV9 and J usage is TRBJ2-4, with 10 bases aligning to TRBD2. The CDR3 is 18 residues long. Looked up from germline, CDR1 is SGDLS and CDR2 is YYNGEE. With V trimmed by 4 bases and J by 2 bases, 12 bases remained unmatched.

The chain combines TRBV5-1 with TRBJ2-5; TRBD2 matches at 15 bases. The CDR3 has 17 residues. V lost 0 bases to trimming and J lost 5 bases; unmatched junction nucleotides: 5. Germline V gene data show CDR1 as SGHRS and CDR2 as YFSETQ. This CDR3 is CASSLGTSGRAWETQYF. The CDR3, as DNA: TGCGCCAGCAGCTTGGGGACTAGCGGGAGGGCCTGGGAGACCCAGTACTTC.

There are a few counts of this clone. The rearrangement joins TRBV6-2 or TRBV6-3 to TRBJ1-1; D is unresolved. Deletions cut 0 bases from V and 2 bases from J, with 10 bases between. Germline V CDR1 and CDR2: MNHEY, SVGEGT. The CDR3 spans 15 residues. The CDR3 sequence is CASSYSSWANTEAFF. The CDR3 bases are TGTGCCAGCAGTTACTCCTCGTGGGCTAACACTGAAGCTTTCTTT.

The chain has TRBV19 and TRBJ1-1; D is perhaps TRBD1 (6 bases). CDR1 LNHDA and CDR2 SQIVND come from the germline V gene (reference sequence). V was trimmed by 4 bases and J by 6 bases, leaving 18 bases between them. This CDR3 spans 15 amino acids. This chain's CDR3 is CASSNTGRISSEAFF. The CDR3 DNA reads TGTGCCAGTAGTAATACAGGGCGAATTTCCTCTGAAGCTTTCTTT.

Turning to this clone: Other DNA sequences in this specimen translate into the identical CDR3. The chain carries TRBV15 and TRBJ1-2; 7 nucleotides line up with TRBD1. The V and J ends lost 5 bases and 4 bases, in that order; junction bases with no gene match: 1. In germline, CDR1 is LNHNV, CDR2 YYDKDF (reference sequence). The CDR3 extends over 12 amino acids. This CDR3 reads CATSRDSYGYTF. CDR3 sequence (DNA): TGTGCCACCAGCCGGGACAGCTATGGCTACACCTTC.

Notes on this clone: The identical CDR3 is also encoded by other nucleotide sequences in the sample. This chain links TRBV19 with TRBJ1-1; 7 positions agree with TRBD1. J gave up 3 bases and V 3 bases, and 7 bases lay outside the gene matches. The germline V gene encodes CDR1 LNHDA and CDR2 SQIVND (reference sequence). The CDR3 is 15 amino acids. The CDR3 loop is CASSILRGQDTEAFF. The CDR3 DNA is TGTGCCAGTAGTATTTTGAGGGGGCAGGACACTGAAGCTTTCTTT.

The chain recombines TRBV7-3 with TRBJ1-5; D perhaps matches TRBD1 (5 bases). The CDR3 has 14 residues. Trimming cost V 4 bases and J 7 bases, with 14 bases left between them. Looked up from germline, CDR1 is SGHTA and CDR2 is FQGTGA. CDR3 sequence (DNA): TGTGCCAGCAGCTGCGGACAATTGAGGCAGCCCCAGCATTTT. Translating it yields CASSCGQLRQPQHF.

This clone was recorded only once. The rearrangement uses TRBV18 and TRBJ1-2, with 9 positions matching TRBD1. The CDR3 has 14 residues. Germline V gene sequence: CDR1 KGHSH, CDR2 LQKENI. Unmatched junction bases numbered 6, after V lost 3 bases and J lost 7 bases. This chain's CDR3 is CASSPGQGSSGYTF. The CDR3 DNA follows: TGTGCCAGCTCACCCGGACAGGGGTCTTCTGGCTACACCTTC.

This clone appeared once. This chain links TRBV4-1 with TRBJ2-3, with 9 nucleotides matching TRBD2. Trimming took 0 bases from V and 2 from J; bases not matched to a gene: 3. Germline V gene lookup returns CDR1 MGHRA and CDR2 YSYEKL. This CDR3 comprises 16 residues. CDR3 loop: CASSQEAGGPTDTQYF. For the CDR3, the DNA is TGCGCCAGCAGCCAAGAGGCGGGGGGGCCCACAGATACGCAGTATTTT.

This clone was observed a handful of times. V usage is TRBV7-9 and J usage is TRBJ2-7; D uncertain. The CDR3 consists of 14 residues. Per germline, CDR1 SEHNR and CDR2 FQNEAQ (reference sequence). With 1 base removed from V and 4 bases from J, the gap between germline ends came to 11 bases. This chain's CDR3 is CASSLGAGPYEQYF. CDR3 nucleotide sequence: TGTGCCAGCAGCTTAGGGGCAGGTCCGTACGAGCAGTACTTC.

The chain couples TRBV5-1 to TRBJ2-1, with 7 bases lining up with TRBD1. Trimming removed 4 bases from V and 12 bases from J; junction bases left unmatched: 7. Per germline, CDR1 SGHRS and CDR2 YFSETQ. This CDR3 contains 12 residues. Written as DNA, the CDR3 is TGCGCCAGCAGCGGGACAGCGCAGGGGCAGTTCTTC. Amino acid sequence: CASSGTAQGQFF.

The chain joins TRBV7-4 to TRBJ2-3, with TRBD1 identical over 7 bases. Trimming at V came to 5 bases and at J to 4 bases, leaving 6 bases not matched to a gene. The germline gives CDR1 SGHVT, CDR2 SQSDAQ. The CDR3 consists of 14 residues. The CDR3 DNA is TGTGCCAGCAGCAACGACAGGGATGCAGATACGCAGTATTTT. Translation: CASSNDRDADTQYF.